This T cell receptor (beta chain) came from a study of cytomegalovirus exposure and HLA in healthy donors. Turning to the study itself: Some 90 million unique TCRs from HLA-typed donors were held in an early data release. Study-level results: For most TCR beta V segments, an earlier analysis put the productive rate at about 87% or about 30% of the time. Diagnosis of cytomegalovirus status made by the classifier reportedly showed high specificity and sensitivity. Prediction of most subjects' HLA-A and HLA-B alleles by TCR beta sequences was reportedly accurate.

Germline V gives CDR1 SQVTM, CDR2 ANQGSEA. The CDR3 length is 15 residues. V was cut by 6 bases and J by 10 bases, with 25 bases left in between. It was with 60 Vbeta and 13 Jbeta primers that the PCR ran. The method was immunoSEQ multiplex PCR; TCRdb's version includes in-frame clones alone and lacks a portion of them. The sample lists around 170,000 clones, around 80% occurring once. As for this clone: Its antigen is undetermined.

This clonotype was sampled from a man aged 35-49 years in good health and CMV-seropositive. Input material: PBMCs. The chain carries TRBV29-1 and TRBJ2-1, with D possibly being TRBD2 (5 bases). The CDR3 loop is CSVVLLVYPPAEQFF. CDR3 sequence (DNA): TGCAGCGTGGTATTACTAGTTTACCCCCCAGCCGAGCAGTTCTTC.